The 30 T cell receptor beta chains presented below share a single source sample, sequenced in a study of response to subunit inactivated influenza vaccine. One entry per CDR3 protein, called by TCRdb with MiXCR from the RT-PCR reads. The data contain around 580,000 distinct CDR3 sequences, about 15% of them singletons. The specimen was PBMCs from blood, collected about 13 days after vaccination. Source of these receptors: a man in his forties or fifties who received an inactivated influenza vaccine.

This clonotype was counted between two and nine times. This chain joins TRBV12-3 or TRBV12-4 and TRBJ2-3; 11 positions match TRBD2. The CDR3 loop spans 16 amino acids. V lost 6 bases and J lost 2; bases outside the gene matches: 7. The CDR3: CASRPHSGGATDTQYF. The CDR3 coding sequence is TGTGCCAGCAGGCCCCATAGCGGGGGGGCCACAGATACGCAGTATTTT.

This clonotype was recorded a few times. The rearrangement links TRBV20-1 to TRBJ2-2; D is undetermined. Germline loops: CDR1 DFQATT, CDR2 SNEGSKA (reference sequence). The length of the CDR3 is 13 residues. Trimming cost V 3 bases and J 6 bases, with 11 bases left between them. The CDR3 DNA reads as TGCAGTGCTAGCTCTATATGGGCCGGGGAGCTGTTTTTT. This encodes CSASSIWAGELFF.

The chain is built from TRBV3-1 and TRBJ2-2; 11 bases map to TRBD2. This CDR3 is 15 amino acids long. CDR1 is LGHDT, CDR2 YNNKEL, per germline (reference sequence). The V and J ends lost 7 bases and 8 bases, in that order; junction bases with no gene match: 9. The CDR3 here is CASTATSGAAGELFF. The CDR3 nucleotides are TGTGCCAGCACCGCGACTAGCGGGGCGGCGGGGGAGCTGTTTTTT.

This chain connects TRBV12-3 or TRBV12-4 to TRBJ1-4; D may be TRBD1 (6 bases). CDR3 length: 14 residues. Trimming removed 7 bases from V and 6 bases from J, with 15 bases in between. CDR3 residues: CASKYRAQHEKLFF. The CDR3 DNA sequence: TGTGCCAGCAAATACAGGGCCCAGCATGAAAAACTGTTTTTT.

This clonotype occurred a few times. Written as DNA, the CDR3 is TGTGCCATCAGCCGCGACAGCCACAACCCCCAGCAGTACTTC. Protein sequence: CAISRDSHNPQQYF. The chain combines TRBV10-3 with TRBJ2-7; perhaps TRBD1 as D (5 bases). CDR1 is ENHRY, CDR2 SYGVKD, per germline. The CDR3 has 14 residues. V was shortened by 6 bases and J by 8 bases, with 20 bases between the two germline ends.

This clonotype was detected a few times. The rearrangement joins TRBV28 to TRBJ2-7; D is tentatively TRBD1 or TRBD2 (7 bases each). Germline loops: CDR1 MDHEN, CDR2 SYDVKM. This CDR3 spans 15 amino acids. V lost 2 bases and J lost 2, with 13 bases in between. CDR3 residues: CASSLARGGTYEQYF. DNA of the CDR3: TGTGCCAGCAGTTTAGCCAGGGGGGGTACCTACGAGCAGTACTTC.

This clonotype has at least ten counts. This chain connects TRBV5-1 to TRBJ2-3; a weak D match, TRBD1 (6 bases). Between the trimmed V and J ends, which lost 0 bases and 1 base, there was a span of 12 bases. Germline V gives CDR1 SGHRS, CDR2 YFSETQ. The CDR3 extends over 16 amino acids. The CDR3 DNA sequence: TGCGCCAGCAGCTTGGGGACAGTGCAGCGCACAGATACGCAGTATTTT. Protein product: CASSLGTVQRTDTQYF.

This rearrangement joins TRBV10-3 to TRBJ2-5; 8 bases match TRBD2. The germline gives CDR1 ENHRY, CDR2 SYGVKD. The CDR3 totals 16 residues. V trimming: 0 bases; J trimming: 2 bases; junction bases outside the gene matches: 5. The CDR3 DNA sequence: TGTGCCATCAGTGAGTCCTCCCGCGGGAGGCAAGAGACCCAGTACTTC. Protein sequence: CAISESSRGRQETQYF.

The sample holds many counts of this clonotype. The rearrangement uses TRBV4-3 and TRBJ2-3, with D hard to call. V gave up 2 bases and J gave up 0 bases, with 9 bases separating them. Germline CDR1 reads LGHNA; CDR2 reads YSLEER. CDR3 length equals 15 residues. The CDR3, as DNA: TGCGCCAGCAGCCAATCTAGGGTTAGCACAGATACGCAGTATTTT. It is translated as CASSQSRVSTDTQYF.

This clonotype appeared many times. The chain couples TRBV2 to TRBJ2-1; tentatively, D is TRBD1 (5 bases). Trimming pared 1 base from V and 3 bases from J, leaving 10 bases between. Germline V gives CDR1 SNHLY, CDR2 FYNNEI. CDR3 length: 15 residues. The CDR3 here is CASSEEVQVYNEQFF. Here the CDR3 DNA reads TGTGCCAGCAGTGAAGAGGTACAGGTCTACAATGAGCAGTTCTTC.

This clonotype has only a few counts. The chain recombines TRBV5-4 with TRBJ1-1, with a possible D match to TRBD1 (5 bases). CDR1 and CDR2 (germline): SGHNT, YYREEE (reference sequence). This CDR3 has 12 residues. V lost 4 bases and J 10 bases, leaving 14 bases between the germline ends. The CDR3 nucleotides read TGTGCCAGCAGCAAGGGGACCCGAGGAGCTTTCTTT. Encoded protein: CASSKGTRGAFF.

CDR3 loop: CSVARETMYNEQFF. Here the CDR3 DNA reads TGCAGCGTTGCCCGGGAGACCATGTACAATGAGCAGTTCTTC. This chain connects TRBV29-1 to TRBJ2-1; the D gene is possibly TRBD2 (6 bases). Between the trimmed V and J ends, which lost 4 bases and 4 bases, there was a span of 14 bases. The CDR3 covers 14 residues. Germline CDR1 is SQVTM and CDR2 is ANQGSEA.

This clonotype was seen more than once but under ten times. The rearrangement links TRBV9 to TRBJ2-1; tentatively, D is TRBD1 (6 bases). Germline V gene data show CDR1 as SGDLS and CDR2 as YYNGEE. The CDR3 has 16 residues. The ends were cut back, 0 bases at V and 4 bases at J, with 14 bases in the middle. CDR3: CASSVVASRGYNEQFF. The CDR3 DNA is TGTGCCAGCAGCGTAGTTGCGTCTAGGGGGTACAATGAGCAGTTCTTC.

The genes are TRBV29-1 and TRBJ1-3; tentative D call: TRBD1 (5 bases). Trimming pared 7 bases from V and 0 bases from J, leaving 13 bases between. CDR1 is SQVTM and CDR2 is ANQGSEA in the germline V gene. The CDR3 contains 14 residues. CDR3 loop: CSDKTVSSGNTIYF. DNA for the CDR3: TGCAGCGATAAGACAGTCTCCTCTGGAAACACCATATATTTT.

CDR3 residues: CASRGGSWGYEQYF. DNA for the CDR3: TGTGCCAGCAGGGGCGGGAGTTGGGGATACGAGCAGTACTTC. The chain combines TRBV7-9 with TRBJ2-7; TRBD2 agrees at 7 bases. The CDR3 has 14 residues. Germline CDR1 and CDR2: SEHNR and FQNEAQ (reference sequence). Trimming took 6 bases from V and 4 from J; bases not matched to a gene: 9.

CDR3 nucleotide sequence: TGTGCCAGCAGCTCCCGACTAAGCGGGGCCCCCTACAATGAGCAGTTCTTC. Translated, it gives CASSSRLSGAPYNEQFF. The gene calls are TRBV5-6 and TRBJ2-1; 7 bases align to TRBD2. V gave up 3 bases and J gave up 2 bases; unmatched junction bases: 11. CDR3 length: 17 residues. Per germline, CDR1 SGHDT and CDR2 YYEEEE.

In this sample, this clonotype turned up many times. The chain uses TRBV12-3 or TRBV12-4 and TRBJ2-7; a weak D match, TRBD2 (6 bases). Trimming shortened V by 2 bases and J by 0 bases, and 11 bases separated the two germline ends. This CDR3 region has 15 residues. This CDR3 is CASSLWDSSSYEQYF. In nucleotides, the CDR3 is TGTGCCAGCAGTTTATGGGACTCGAGCTCCTACGAGCAGTACTTC.

The V gene is TRBV28, the J gene TRBJ1-2; D may be TRBD1 (5 bases). Germline V gene data show CDR1 as MDHEN and CDR2 as SYDVKM. This CDR3 contains 13 residues. V was trimmed by 4 bases and J by 8 bases, leaving 14 bases between them. CDR3 protein: CASSSSGAGGYTF. The CDR3 DNA is TGTGCCAGCAGTTCCTCTGGGGCTGGGGGCTACACCTTC.

This clonotype was seen more than once but under ten times. The chain is built from TRBV28 and TRBJ1-5; tentatively, D is TRBD1 (6 bases). The CDR3 consists of 14 residues. V was pared by 9 bases and J by 6 bases, with 18 bases between. Per the germline V gene, CDR1 is MDHEN and CDR2 is SYDVKM. The DNA of the CDR3 is TGTGCCAGTGTAAGGGGGGGAGGAACTCAGCCCCAGCATTTT. Amino acids: CASVRGGGTQPQHF. Using reference TRBV28 and TRBJ1-5 for the parts outside the CDR3, the full variable domain is DVKVTQSSRYLVKRTGEKVFLECVQDMDHENMFWYRQDPGLGLRLIYFSYDVKMKEKGDIPEGYSVSREKKERFSLILESASTNQTSMYLCASVRGGGTQPQHFGDGTRLSIL.

The rearrangement links TRBV30 to TRBJ2-7; D may be TRBD1 (6 bases). Looked up from germline, CDR1 is GTSNPN and CDR2 is SVGIG (reference sequence). The CDR3 contains 15 residues. The germline V and J ends were trimmed by 0 bases and 2 bases, with 14 bases remaining between them. As DNA, the CDR3 is TGTGCCTGGAGTGTAGGGTCAGGGGTCCCCTACGAGCAGTACTTC. Translated, it gives CAWSVGSGVPYEQYF.

This clonotype has only a few counts. The rearrangement joins TRBV12-3 or TRBV12-4 to TRBJ2-7; TRBD1 is a possible D gene (5 bases). V gave up 6 bases and J gave up 3 bases, with 18 bases separating them. CDR3 size: 15 residues. CDR3: CASSTTAGNRYEQYF. The CDR3 bases are TGTGCCAGCAGCACCACAGCAGGGAACCGCTACGAGCAGTACTTC.

This clonotype was counted between two and nine times. This chain joins TRBV7-8 and TRBJ2-4; tentative D call: TRBD2 (7 bases). V lost 11 bases and J 6 bases, leaving 11 bases between the germline ends. Per germline, CDR1 SGHVS and CDR2 FQNEAQ. The CDR3 covers 11 residues. The CDR3 is CASRGGNIQYF. CDR3 bases: TGTGCCTCGAGGGGGGGAAACATTCAGTACTTC.

This chain uses TRBV7-2 with TRBJ2-1, with TRBD2 identical over 7 bases. The CDR3 is made up of 16 amino acids. Losses at the gene ends were 6 bases for V and 7 bases for J; bases not matched to a gene: 15. Germline loops: CDR1 SGHTA, CDR2 FQGNSA. CDR3 coding DNA: TGTGCCAGCAGGCTTCTTGGGGGGGTGAGAAAAAATGAGCAGTTCTTC. Its protein is CASRLLGGVRKNEQFF.

This clonotype was seen more than once but under ten times. V is TRBV12-3 or TRBV12-4 and J is TRBJ2-7, with 7 bases matching TRBD2. The CDR3 extends over 15 amino acids. V shed 6 bases and J 3 bases; nucleotides not matched to a gene: 11. The CDR3 region has the DNA TGTGCCAGCAGGTCCGGGGGTAGCGGGTTCTACGAGCAGTACTTC. It codes for CASRSGGSGFYEQYF.

Concerning this clonotype: Being one base from a much bigger clone, this may be a read error. The chain recombines TRBV25-1 with TRBJ2-7, with a weak D call TRBD2 (7 bases). Trimming shortened V by 6 bases and J by 5 bases, and 14 bases separated the two germline ends. The CDR3 runs 13 residues. From germline, CDR1 is MGHDK and CDR2 SYGVNS. The CDR3 loop reads CASRAAGAHEQYF. The CDR3 region has the DNA TGTGCCAGCAGGGCTGCGGGGGCCCACGAGCAGTACTTC.

V and J are TRBV6-1 and TRBJ2-7; TRBD2 is a possible D gene (6 bases). Germline CDR1 MNHNS, CDR2 SASEGT. This CDR3 comprises 14 residues. Trimming stripped 7 bases from V and 10 bases from J, with 23 bases between. The CDR3, as DNA: TGTGCCAGCACCCCTCCGGGCGGGGCTGCCGAACAGTACTTC. This codes for CASTPPGGAAEQYF.

CDR3 nucleotides: TGCAGCGGGTCTCGGGGGCGAGATGAGACCCAGTACTTC. Residues: CSGSRGRDETQYF. V and J are TRBV29-1 and TRBJ2-5; D may be TRBD1 or TRBD2 (6 bases each). There are 13 residues in the CDR3. Per the germline V gene, CDR1 is SQVTM and CDR2 is ANQGSEA. V lost 7 bases, J lost 5 bases, and 17 bases lay in between.

This clonotype has at least ten counts. The gene calls are TRBV28 and TRBJ2-2; D ambiguous. CDR3 length equals 14 residues. Per the germline V gene, CDR1 is MDHEN and CDR2 is SYDVKM. V lost 8 bases and J 2 bases, leaving 12 bases between the germline ends. CDR3 bases: TGTGCCAGCCGGACGGGTCGAAACACCGGGGAGCTGTTTTTT. It is translated as CASRTGRNTGELFF.

This clonotype appeared a few times. The chain employs TRBV7-9 and TRBJ1-1; D unresolved. The V end was cut by 5 bases, the J end by 8 bases, with 12 bases between. The CDR3 sequence is 12 residues long. CDR1 and CDR2 (germline): SEHNR, FQNEAQ (reference sequence). CDR3 DNA: TGTGCCAGCAGCCCCCATGGAAACGAAGCTTTCTTT. It encodes CASSPHGNEAFF.

The V call is TRBV24-1, the J call TRBJ2-1, with TRBD1 identical over 10 bases. V was pared by 3 bases and J by 4 bases, with 2 bases of the junction left unmatched. The CDR3 runs 15 residues. Germline V gene lookup returns CDR1 KGHDR and CDR2 SFDVKD. The CDR3 loop is CATSDVGQGYNEQFF. DNA for the CDR3: TGTGCCACCAGTGATGTGGGACAGGGGTACAATGAGCAGTTCTTC.